This T cell receptor beta chain was recorded in a study of T cell clones after liver transplantation. About the research overall: Three of the eight recipients were HCV-positive; the rest had non-autoimmune, non-viral transplant indications. Whole-study results and caveats: A significant post-transplant drop in circulating graft-donor-reactive CD4 TCRbeta sequences occurred in most of the 8 subjects. Donor-reactive sequences fell more than third party-reactive ones, suggesting partial deletion.

Germline CDR1 reads SGHRS; CDR2 reads YFSETQ. V was pared by 4 bases and J by 6 bases, with 9 bases of the junction left unmatched. This CDR3 region has 15 residues. Measured with immunoSEQ multiplex PCR; TCRdb has only the in-frame clones, and not every one. Of 9,500 to 11,000 clones listed, approximately 74% are singletons. A note on this clone: Antigen: not known.

The specimen comprised CD4+ T cells from blood, sampled around 32 months after liver transplant. This TCR was sampled from a human patient who received a liver transplant. These T cells may partly come from the graft donor. V gene TRBV5-1 combines with J gene TRBJ1-5; TRBD1 agrees at 8 bases. This chain's CDR3 is CASSPSTGVSQPQHF. The CDR3 DNA reads TGCGCCAGCAGCCCCTCGACAGGGGTGAGTCAGCCCCAGCATTTT.